The rows below give T cell receptor beta chains drawn from one sample of a study of cytomegalovirus exposure and HLA in healthy donors. The table came from immunoSEQ multiplex PCR; TCRdb's copy has only in-frame clones and leaves some out. Of 130,000 to 150,000 clones in the sample, roughly 76% were seen once. Material: PBMCs. The receptors shown here come from a man between 18 and 35 years old in good health and CMV-seronegative. The conserved cysteine and the conserved F or W are not part of the CDR3 here.

TRBJ2-7 TRBV19 ASSTSGGSYEQY
TRBJ2-7 TRBV10-3 ATRGSKLSSSYEQY
TRBJ2-7 TRBV5-1 ASSLESFSYEQY
TRBJ2-2 TRBV7-3 ASSLRASPGELF
TRBJ1-5 TRBV27 ASSLLQGAMGNQPQH
TRBJ2-3 TRBV6-5 VSSYSAGGTTDTQY
TRBJ1-5 TRBV19 ASSIPLRSNQPQH
TRBJ2-7 TRBV7-3 ASSLGAAGAYEQY
TRBJ2-2 TRBV6-1 ASSRDRADTGELF
TRBJ2-7 TRBV4-2 ASSQVYGYEQY
TRBJ2-1 TRBV7-8 ASSGHHNEQF
TRBJ1-2 TRBV29-1 SVKQGALDYGYT
TRBJ1-1 TRBV7-8 ASSRRRVTEAF
TRBJ1-6 TRBV2 ASRELTGVNSPLH
TRBJ1-2 TRBV25-1 ASRGDVYNYGYT
TRBJ1-1 TRBV18 ASSPRPLGQGGTEAF
TRBJ2-1 TRBV11-2 ASSHRTLNEQF
TRBJ2-5 TRBV7-6 ASSSQVHGTGLGETQY
TRBJ1-2 TRBV19 ASRPPGDLGYT
TRBJ2-6 TRBV5-6 ASSLGGPSGANVLT
TRBJ2-2 TRBV5-1 ASSLGQAGTGELF
TRBJ2-5 TRBV18 ASSPTRQRQETQY
TRBJ2-7 TRBV18 ASSPYGTTTSYEQY